These T cell receptor beta chains were read from a single sample in a study of spatial heterogeneity in lung cancer. TCRdb itself ran the 5' RACE reads through MiXCR, one entry per CDR3 protein. The table lists approximately 10,000 distinct CDR3 sequences, about 14% of them singletons. The source was lung tumor tissue, collected at surgery. All receptors come from a male donor with early-stage non-small cell lung cancer. Each CDR3 is given with its conserved first and last residue. The order of the fields is D gene, V gene, J gene, clone size, CDR3 DNA, CDR3 protein. A D gene is named only where the DNA matches it firmly. Size values are once, few and many counts, or a class for expanded clones, and some rows have none.

>.|TRBV3-1|TRBJ2-7|many
TGTGCCAGCAGCCAACCCCGGCGCAGCCCTAGCGAGCAGTACTTC
CASSQPRRSPSEQYF
>TRBD2|TRBV20-1|TRBJ2-7|many
TGCAGTGCTAGAGAGGGGCGACTAGCGAGTTTAACCCTCTCCTACGAGCAGTACTTC
CSAREGRLASLTLSYEQYF
>.|TRBV27|TRBJ1-5|.
TGTGCCAGCAAGTCAGGGGCGGGTTATCAGCCCCAGCATTTT
CASKSGAGYQPQHF
>.|TRBV5-6|TRBJ2-5|many
TGTGCCAGCAGCTTGCAGGGGAGGACATCAGAGACCCAGTACTTC
CASSLQGRTSETQYF
>.|TRBV7-9|TRBJ1-1|.
TGTGCCAGCAGGAAAGGGGGAGTTTTGGACACTGAAGCTTTCTTT
CASRKGGVLDTEAFF
>TRBD2|TRBV29-1|TRBJ2-1|many
TGCAGCGTTGGAAGCTTAGCGGGGGGGTCCAATGAGCAGTTCTTC
CSVGSLAGGSNEQFF
>.|TRBV9|TRBJ1-3|many
TGTGCCAGCAGTGATGAAGGCCACTCTGGAAACACCATATATTTT
CASSDEGHSGNTIYF
>.|TRBV7-2|TRBJ2-1|many
TGTGCCAGCAGCTTAGATGGGATAACCTACAATGAGCAGTTCTTC
CASSLDGITYNEQFF
>TRBD2|TRBV27|TRBJ2-1|.
TGTGCCAGCAGGCGGGGACTAGCGGGAGCTACCTACAATGAGCAGTTCTTC
CASRRGLAGATYNEQFF
>TRBD2|TRBV29-1|TRBJ2-7|many
TGCAGCGTTCTGCGGGGGAACTCCTACGAGCAGTACTTC
CSVLRGNSYEQYF
>TRBD1|TRBV4-2|TRBJ2-1|few
TGTGCCAGCAGCCCTGGACAGGTAGGATACAATGAGCAGTTCTTC
CASSPGQVGYNEQFF
>.|TRBV9|TRBJ2-5|medium-sized
TGTGCCAGCAGCGTAGACGAGGGGATAGAAGAGACCCAGTACTTC
CASSVDEGIEETQYF
>TRBD2|TRBV11-2|TRBJ2-1|.
TGTGCCAGCAGCCCCATCGGGCAGGGAGGGTTGAATGAGCAGTTCTTC
CASSPIGQGGLNEQFF
>.|TRBV5-5|TRBJ2-5|.
TGTGCCAGCAGCTTGGAGTCGTTTCTAGACCAAGAGACCCAGTACTTC
CASSLESFLDQETQYF
>.|TRBV6-6|TRBJ2-7|many
TGTGCCAGCAGTTACGTGTACGAGCAGTACTTC
CASSYVYEQYF
>.|TRBV20-1|TRBJ1-2|medium-sized
TGCAGTGCTAGATGGGGCGCCTATGGCTACACCTTC
CSARWGAYGYTF
>.|TRBV7-9|TRBJ2-2|many
TGTGCCAGCAGCTTATTAGTCACCGGGGAGCTGTTTTTT
CASSLLVTGELFF
>.|TRBV18|TRBJ1-4|.
TGTGCCAGCTCACCAGGAGGAGGGCGGACTAATGAAAAACTGTTTTTT
CASSPGGGRTNEKLFF
>.|TRBV28|TRBJ1-1|.
TGTGCCAGCAGCTCCGCGGTAAAGGAAGCTTTCTTT
CASSSAVKEAFF
>.|TRBV7-3|TRBJ2-1|many
TGTGCCAGCAGCTTGGTCGTTACCAATGAGCAGTTCTTC
CASSLVVTNEQFF
>.|TRBV14|TRBJ2-3|large
TGTGCCAGCAGCCAAGTTCATACAGATACGCAGTATTTT
CASSQVHTDTQYF
>TRBD1|TRBV29-1|TRBJ2-1|once
TGCAGCGTCGCCGGGACAGGGAACAATGAGCAGTTCTTC
CSVAGTGNNEQFF
>TRBD2|TRBV6-1|TRBJ2-5|many
TGTGCCAGCAGTGAGCTAGCGGGAAATCATGAGACCCAGTACTTC
CASSELAGNHETQYF
>TRBD2|TRBV20-1|TRBJ2-1|medium-sized
TGCAGTGGGGATCCTAGCGGGAGATGGGAGCAGTTCTTC
CSGDPSGRWEQFF
>.|TRBV27|TRBJ1-1|many
TGTGCCAGCAAGGTAGGAAACACTGAAGCTTTCTTT
CASKVGNTEAFF
>.|TRBV30|TRBJ1-4|many
TGTGCCTGGAGCGCCCTGAAGGAAAAACTGTTTTTT
CAWSALKEKLFF
>TRBD1|TRBV11-2|TRBJ1-2|medium-sized
TGTGCCAGCAGCTTAGATCCCAGGGGGCTTGAAGACTATGGCTACACCTTC
CASSLDPRGLEDYGYTF
>TRBD2|TRBV6-6|TRBJ2-7|few
TGTGCCAGCAGTACGCCGGGACTAGCGGGAGGGCCATACGAGCAGTACTTC
CASSTPGLAGGPYEQYF
>.|TRBV20-1|TRBJ2-1|medium-sized
TGCAGTGCTAGTCGGGCCGGCGGTGAGCAGTTCTTC
CSASRAGGEQFF
>TRBD2|TRBV7-2|TRBJ2-7|few
TGTGCCAGCAGCTACAGGACTAGCGGAGCATACGAGCAGTACTTC
CASSYRTSGAYEQYF
>.|TRBV7-9|TRBJ2-5|.
TGTGCCAGCAGCCCTGGGCCTCCGAGGGAAGAGACCCAGTACTTC
CASSPGPPREETQYF
>.|TRBV20-1|TRBJ2-7|many
TGCAGTGCTATTGGGACCCGCAGCTCCTACGAGCAGTACTTC
CSAIGTRSSYEQYF
>.|TRBV7-2|TRBJ1-1|.
TGTGCCAGCAGCTTCTCCGGGGGCTACACTGAAGCTTTCTTT
CASSFSGGYTEAFF
>TRBD1|TRBV29-1|TRBJ1-3|many
TGCAGCGTGCCCGACAGGGGTGGAAACACCATATATTTT
CSVPDRGGNTIYF
>.|TRBV11-2|TRBJ1-1|.
TGTGCCAGCAGCTTAGCAGGGCCTGGGACTGAAGCTTTCTTT
CASSLAGPGTEAFF
>.|TRBV6-5|TRBJ2-3|many
TGTGCCAGCAGTTACTCACACTACACAGATACGCAGTATTTT
CASSYSHYTDTQYF
>.|TRBV7-9|TRBJ2-7|medium-sized
TGTGCCAGCAGCTTAGAAGGGTCGTCCAAGCCGTACTTC
CASSLEGSSKPYF
>TRBD2|TRBV20-1|TRBJ2-7|many
TGCAGTGCTAGAGATCCCGCTAGCGGGCCCTACGAGCAGTACTTC
CSARDPASGPYEQYF
>TRBD1|TRBV11-3|TRBJ2-5|.
TGTGCCAGCAGCGAGGACAGGGACGAGACCCAGTACTTC
CASSEDRDETQYF